What follows are 8 T cell receptor beta chains derived from one specimen sequenced in a study of cytomegalovirus exposure and HLA in healthy donors. The PCR employed 60 Vbeta primers together with 13 Jbeta primers. Clones were read by immunoSEQ multiplex PCR, and TCRdb kept only the in-frame ones, dropping some. The data show about 110,000 clones, around three quarters seen once. Sequenced: PBMCs. These receptors all stem from a female donor in good health and CMV-seropositive.

The CDR3: CARSFRTSGRRFCGQYF. The CDR3 DNA reads TGTGCCAGAAGCTTTAGGACTAGCGGGAGGAGATTTTGCGGGCAGTACTTC. The chain recombines TRBV5-3 with TRBJ2-7; TRBD2 matches at 14 bases. TRBV5-3 is marked as an open reading frame, function uncertain. Trimming removed 2 bases from V and 9 bases from J; junction bases left unmatched: 13. The CDR3 runs to 17 residues.

A single count supports this clone. J is TRBJ1-6 and V is TRBV27; 7 bases agree with TRBD1. The CDR3 runs 18 residues. The ends lost 5 bases at V and 0 bases at J; junction bases unmatched: 10. The germline gives CDR1 MNHEY, CDR2 SMNVEV (reference sequence). CDR3 amino acids: CASSVTWDRLSYNSPLHF. The CDR3 coding sequence is TGTGCCAGCAGTGTGACTTGGGACAGACTCTCCTATAATTCACCCCTCCACTTT.

The V and J genes are TRBV2 and TRBJ2-1; 9 bases map to TRBD2. Germline CDR1 SNHLY, CDR2 FYNNEI. This CDR3 comprises 16 residues. The V gene end was trimmed by 7 bases and the J gene end by 6 bases; junction bases not matched to a gene: 13. CDR3 nucleotide sequence: TGTGCCAGCAAGCCTTCCAGGCTAGCGGGGAGCAATGAGCAGTTCTTC. Protein sequence: CASKPSRLAGSNEQFF.

The chain employs TRBV30 and TRBJ1-5; unclear D gene. Between the trimmed V and J ends, which lost 2 bases and 1 base, there was a span of 9 bases. The length of the CDR3 is 14 residues. CDR1 and CDR2 (germline): GTSNPN, SVGIG (reference sequence). The chain's CDR3 is CAWSLGMSNQPQHF. The DNA of the CDR3 is TGTGCCTGGAGTCTCGGGATGAGCAATCAGCCCCAGCATTTT.

This clone was seen a handful of times. The chain carries TRBV15 and TRBJ2-2; 12 bases match TRBD2. The junction had 2 bases not matched to a gene; V was cut back by 5 bases and J by 7 bases. The CDR3 length is 14 residues. The germline V gene encodes CDR1 LNHNV and CDR2 YYDKDF (reference sequence). The CDR3 sequence: CATSPSGRGGELFF. The CDR3 DNA reads TGTGCCACCAGCCCTAGCGGGAGGGGCGGGGAGCTGTTTTTT.

The rearrangement joins TRBV2 to TRBJ1-5, with TRBD1 matching over 10 bases. The CDR3 covers 17 residues. CDR1 and CDR2 (germline): SNHLY, FYNNEI. The trim removed 5 bases at V and 2 bases at J, leaving 9 bases unmatched. CDR3 sequence: CASSKGQGRAGNQPQHF. CDR3 DNA sequence: TGTGCCAGCAGTAAGGGACAGGGGAGAGCGGGCAATCAGCCCCAGCATTTT. Full variable domain (rest looked up from reference TRBV2 and TRBJ1-5): EPEVTQTPSHQVTQMGQEVILRCVPISNHLYFYWYRQILGQKVEFLVSFYNNEISEKSEIFDDQFSVERPDGSNFTLKIRSTKLEDSAMYFCASSKGQGRAGNQPQHFGDGTRLSIL.

About this clone itself: The same CDR3 also results from other DNA sequences found in this sample. The V gene is TRBV7-2, the J gene TRBJ2-7, with no clear D. The CDR3 consists of 11 residues. Germline V CDR1 and CDR2: SGHTA, FQGNSA. Trimming stripped 5 bases from V and 1 base from J, with 3 bases between. This CDR3 is CASSPSYEQYF. For the CDR3, the DNA is TGTGCCAGCAGCCCATCCTACGAGCAGTACTTC.

This chain links TRBV5-6 with TRBJ1-1, with D perhaps matching TRBD1 (5 bases). Trimming removed 2 bases from V and 4 bases from J, with 9 bases in between. This CDR3 has 13 residues. Germline CDR1 SGHDT, CDR2 YYEEEE. The DNA of the CDR3 is TGTGCCAGCAGCTTAGGGGCTGGCACTGAAGCTTTCTTT. Amino acids: CASSLGAGTEAFF.